Given below is one T cell receptor beta chain in context. The data originate from a study of blood T cell repertoires in COVID-19. As for the study in general: Sample material is recorded as cDNA or gDNA derived from T cells, B-cell-depleted T cells, or PBMCs.

Original analysis: It was from reference gene primer amplification that nucleated cell counts were estimated. Assay used: immunoSEQ multiplex PCR; TCRdb lists only in-frame clones, some missing. The DNA gave D and trimming, while V, J and clone size come from that table. The sample carries some 160,000 clones, 86% recorded once. The J segment lost 7 bases and the V segment lost 2 bases, leaving 19 bases of the junction unmatched. Germline CDR1 is SGHVS and CDR2 is FQNEAQ. The CDR3 is made up of 19 amino acids. Material for sequencing was peripheral blood. The gene calls are TRBV7-8 and TRBJ1-4, with 7 nucleotides matching TRBD1. This TCR was recovered from a woman between 65 and 79 years old with acute or convalescent COVID-19. The CDR3 DNA reads as TGTGCCAGCAGCTTATTGTCGACAGGGCGCTGGGGATCGGGTGAAAAACTGTTTTTT. Residues: CASSLLSTGRWGSGEKLFF.